The 31 T cell receptor beta chains given below trace back to one sample, sequenced in a study of shared clonotypes between healthy human individuals (dated by TCRdb to 2018 to 2021). The method was the immunoSEQ multiplex PCR assay. TCRdb's version of the immuneACCESS table is confined to in-frame rearrangements and falls short of the full clone set. An unresolved V gene accounts for under half of the shortfall where checked; the remainder is of unknown origin. In this sample the table shows millions of clones, approximately 95% of which occur a single time. 0.39% of the sample is taken by the ten largest. Material for sequencing was naive CD4+ T cells from PBMCs. What this sample's cell subset or site label stands for: CD45RA+ positively selected. Source of these receptors: a man aged 18 to 35 in good health. Some clones in this sample may be carry-over from other donors' samples.

The genes are TRBV18 and TRBJ2-3; D is ambiguous. Germline-derived CDR1 and CDR2 are KGHSH and LQKENI. V dropped 3 bases and J dropped 0 bases, with 13 bases sitting between them. The CDR3 has 16 amino acids. CDR3 amino acids: CASSPYGTLSTDTQYF. In nucleotides, the CDR3 is TGTGCCAGCTCACCCTACGGCACACTTAGCACAGATACGCAGTATTTT. The whole variable domain, remainder taken from reference TRBV18 and TRBJ2-3, is NAGVMQNPRHLVRRRGQEARLRCSPMKGHSHVYWYRQLPEEGLKFMVYLQKENIIDESGMPKERFSAEFPKEGPSILRIQQVVRGDSAAYFCASSPYGTLSTDTQYFGPGTRLTVL.

The chain recombines TRBV7-2 with TRBJ1-1; D is possibly TRBD1 (5 bases). The CDR3 covers 14 residues. Trimming took 2 bases from V and 5 from J, leaving 12 bases between them. Germline V gene lookup returns CDR1 SGHTA and CDR2 FQGNSA. The CDR3 reads CASSLYQGWTEAFF. The CDR3, as DNA: TGTGCCAGCAGCTTATATCAGGGTTGGACTGAAGCTTTCTTT.

CDR3 sequence: CASSPGQGPFGGYTF. The DNA of the CDR3 is TGCGCCAGCAGCCCTGGACAGGGGCCCTTCGGTGGCTACACCTTC. The chain recombines TRBV5-1 with TRBJ1-2; 9 nucleotides align to TRBD1. The CDR3 consists of 15 residues. Germline-derived CDR1 and CDR2 are SGHRS and YFSETQ. Trimming cost V 4 bases and J 7 bases; bases outside gene matches: 11.

The chain couples TRBV7-3 to TRBJ2-7; D is unresolved. Per the germline V gene, CDR1 is SGHTA and CDR2 is FQGTGA. The CDR3 has 12 amino acids. Trimming left V 2 bases short and J 6 bases short, with 8 bases between. In nucleotides, the CDR3 is TGTGCCAGCAGCTTATCCGGGCCCGAGCAGTACTTC. Amino acids: CASSLSGPEQYF. Based on the CDR3 plus reference TRBV7-3 and TRBJ2-7, the full variable domain is GAGVSQTPSNKVTEKGKYVELRCDPISGHTALYWYRQSLGQGPEFLIYFQGTGAADDSGLPNDRFFAVRPEGSVSTLKIQRTERGDSAVYLCASSLSGPEQYFGPGTRLTVT.

This chain uses TRBV27 with TRBJ2-3, with 9 bases that match TRBD2. CDR1 and CDR2 from the germline V gene are MNHEY and SMNVEV (reference sequence). J was trimmed by 1 base and V by 6 bases; bases with no gene match: 5. The CDR3 runs to 15 residues. DNA of the CDR3: TGTGCCAGCAGGCAGACTAGCGGAGGCACAGATACGCAGTATTTT. Amino acid sequence: CASRQTSGGTDTQYF.

The chain carries TRBV7-8 and TRBJ1-1; a possible D gene is TRBD1 (6 bases). CDR3 size: 14 residues. Trimming left V 2 bases short and J 1 base short, with 8 bases between. Germline V gene data show CDR1 as SGHVS and CDR2 as FQNEAQ. CDR3 nucleotides: TGTGCCAGCAGCTTATCACAGGGGAACACTGAAGCTTTCTTT. Encoded protein: CASSLSQGNTEAFF. The full variable domain, completed using reference TRBV7-8 and TRBJ1-1, is GAGVSQSPRYKVAKRGQDVALRCDPISGHVSLFWYQQALGQGPEFLTYFQNEAQLDKSGLPSDRFFAERPEGSVSTLKIQRTQQEDSAVYLCASSLSQGNTEAFFGQGTRLTVV.

This clone was counted a single time. This rearrangement joins TRBV2 to TRBJ2-5; 7 bases match TRBD1. Germline V lookup: CDR1 SNHLY, CDR2 FYNNEI. Trimming cost V 5 bases and J 3 bases; bases outside gene matches: 6. The CDR3 contains 14 residues. The CDR3 reads CASSTDRAEETQYF. The CDR3 DNA sequence: TGTGCCAGCAGTACCGACAGGGCCGAAGAGACCCAGTACTTC. The full variable domain, with the rest looked up from reference TRBV2 and TRBJ2-5, is EPEVTQTPSHQVTQMGQEVILRCVPISNHLYFYWYRQILGQKVEFLVSFYNNEISEKSEIFDDQFSVERPDGSNFTLKIRSTKLEDSAMYFCASSTDRAEETQYFGPGTRLLVL.

In the case of this clone: Other DNA sequences in this specimen translate into the identical CDR3. V and J are TRBV9 and TRBJ2-3; D unresolved. The CDR3 covers 14 residues. Trimming removed 0 bases at V and 1 base at J, with 6 bases between. Germline loops: CDR1 SGDLS, CDR2 YYNGEE. The CDR3 reads CASSVGARTDTQYF. The CDR3 DNA reads TGTGCCAGCAGCGTAGGGGCCCGCACAGATACGCAGTATTTT.

On this clone: Other DNA sequences in this specimen translate into the identical CDR3. V and J are TRBV2 and TRBJ1-2; D unresolved. Per germline, CDR1 SNHLY and CDR2 FYNNEI. The CDR3 is 13 amino acids. V dropped 3 bases and J dropped 0 bases, with 5 bases sitting between them. The CDR3 coding sequence is TGTGCCAGCAGTGACGGAGCTAACTATGGCTACACCTTC. Translating it yields CASSDGANYGYTF.

This clone was picked up one time. The V call is TRBV2, the J call TRBJ2-1; D unclear. The V and J ends lost 3 bases and 12 bases respectively, with 15 bases between them. CDR1 is SNHLY and CDR2 is FYNNEI in the germline V gene. The CDR3 runs to 13 residues. The CDR3 DNA is TGTGCCAGCAGTGATCGGACCGCCTTCGGGCAGTTCTTC. Translated, it gives CASSDRTAFGQFF.

This sequence joins TRBV28 and TRBJ2-1; 7 positions agree with TRBD2. The CDR3 has 16 amino acids. V was clipped by 6 bases and J by 2 bases; unmatched bases: 10. Looked up from germline, CDR1 is MDHEN and CDR2 is SYDVKM. CDR3 residues: CASRSRTSSTYNEQFF. The CDR3 DNA sequence: TGTGCCAGCAGGTCCCGGACTAGTTCCACCTACAATGAGCAGTTCTTC.

The genes are TRBV9 and TRBJ2-2, with a weak D call TRBD2 (6 bases). This CDR3 comprises 13 residues. The V end lost 8 bases, the J end lost 5 bases, and 13 bases lay between the germline ends. CDR1 is SGDLS and CDR2 is YYNGEE in the germline V gene. CDR3 region: CASSPAGTGELFF. CDR3 coding DNA: TGTGCCAGTTCCCCGGCGGGAACCGGGGAGCTGTTTTTT. The variable domain in full, completed from reference TRBV9 and TRBJ2-2, reads DSGVTQTPKHLITATGQRVTLRCSPRSGDLSVYWYQQSLDQGLQFLIQYYNGEERAKGNILERFSAQQFPDLHSELNLSSLELGDSALYFCASSPAGTGELFFGEGSRLTVL.

A remark on this clone: The same CDR3 arises from other DNA sequences in this sample as well. The gene calls are TRBV5-1 and TRBJ2-7, with D perhaps TRBD2 (6 bases). CDR1 is SGHRS, CDR2 YFSETQ, per germline. The ends were cut back, 3 bases at V and 0 bases at J, with 7 bases in the middle. The CDR3 runs to 13 residues. CDR3 nucleotides: TGCGCCAGCAGCTGGGACTCCTCCTACGAGCAGTACTTC. Translation gives CASSWDSSYEQYF.

V is TRBV7-9 and J is TRBJ2-1; D is uncertain. The germline V gene has CDR1 SEHNR and CDR2 FQNEAQ (reference sequence). V lost 2 bases and J 10 bases, leaving 9 bases between the germline ends. CDR3 length equals 12 residues. This CDR3 reads CASSLRPPEQFF. CDR3 sequence (DNA): TGTGCCAGCAGCTTACGTCCTCCGGAGCAGTTCTTC.

V is TRBV2 and J is TRBJ2-7; D is undetermined. The length of the CDR3 is 14 residues. Trimming removed 9 bases from V and 1 base from J, with 16 bases in between. Germline V gene lookup returns CDR1 SNHLY and CDR2 FYNNEI. CDR3 amino acids: CASRSSLGSYEQYF. The CDR3 DNA is TGTGCCAGTCGGTCTTCTCTTGGTTCCTACGAGCAGTACTTC.

Details on this clone: Additional DNA sequences in this sample encode the identical CDR3. The rearrangement links TRBV5-1 to TRBJ1-1, with TRBD1 matching over 7 bases. V lost 2 bases and J lost 1; bases outside the gene matches: 5. The CDR3 loop spans 15 amino acids. From germline, CDR1 is SGHRS and CDR2 YFSETQ. CDR3 sequence: CASSLRGQGNTEAFF. In DNA form, the CDR3 reads TGCGCCAGCAGCTTAAGGGGGCAGGGGAACACTGAAGCTTTCTTT.

The J gene is TRBJ2-1, the V gene TRBV11-2, with TRBD2 as a possible D gene (5 bases). In germline, CDR1 is SGHAT, CDR2 FQNNGV. Trimming shortened V by 5 bases and J by 2 bases, and 10 bases separated the two germline ends. This CDR3 is 14 amino acids long. CDR3 amino acids: CASSDYGTYNEQFF. DNA of the CDR3: TGTGCCAGCAGCGACTACGGTACCTACAATGAGCAGTTCTTC.

V is TRBV30 and J is TRBJ2-6; the D is unclear. The germline V and J ends were trimmed by 2 bases and 9 bases, with 14 bases remaining between them. Germline V gives CDR1 GTSNPN, CDR2 SVGIG (reference sequence). The CDR3 covers 14 residues. In DNA, the CDR3 is TGTGCCTGGAGTCCTTCTCTGGGGAACAACGTCCTGACTTTC. Encoded protein: CAWSPSLGNNVLTF.

This clone was counted once. This chain links TRBV2 with TRBJ2-2; perhaps TRBD1 as D (5 bases). CDR1 SNHLY and CDR2 FYNNEI come from the germline V gene. Trimming pared 8 bases from V and 7 bases from J, leaving 8 bases between. The length of the CDR3 is 11 residues. DNA for the CDR3: TGTGCCAGCGGGGCCTTCGGGGAGCTGTTTTTT. This encodes CASGAFGELFF.

V usage is TRBV28 and J usage is TRBJ2-7; 7 bases fit TRBD1. The CDR3 has 14 residues. Germline loops: CDR1 MDHEN, CDR2 SYDVKM. Trimming cost V 5 bases and J 2 bases; bases outside gene matches: 6. The CDR3 nucleotides read TGTGCCAGCAGTCCACAGGGGAGAACCTACGAGCAGTACTTC. Its protein product is CASSPQGRTYEQYF.

This clone has just a few counts. V and J are TRBV18 and TRBJ2-4; 7 nucleotides align to TRBD2. With V trimmed by 5 bases and J by 8 bases, 6 bases remained unmatched. Germline CDR1 and CDR2: KGHSH and LQKENI. This CDR3 is built from 13 residues. For the CDR3, the DNA is TGTGCCAGCTCAGCCAACCGGGAGGACATTCAGTACTTC. It is translated as CASSANREDIQYF.

The chain has TRBV7-8 and TRBJ2-2, with 11 bases lining up with TRBD2. CDR1 SGHVS and CDR2 FQNEAQ come from the germline V gene. The CDR3 consists of 18 residues. Trimming at V came to 5 bases and at J to 1 base, leaving 9 bases not matched to a gene. This chain's CDR3 is CASSNRLAGTKNTGELFF. CDR3 nucleotide sequence: TGTGCCAGCAGCAATCGACTAGCGGGGACTAAGAACACCGGGGAGCTGTTTTTT. Full variable domain (missing parts from reference TRBV7-8 and TRBJ2-2): GAGVSQSPRYKVAKRGQDVALRCDPISGHVSLFWYQQALGQGPEFLTYFQNEAQLDKSGLPSDRFFAERPEGSVSTLKIQRTQQEDSAVYLCASSNRLAGTKNTGELFFGEGSRLTVL.

The chain couples TRBV7-9 to TRBJ2-6, with 7 bases identical to TRBD1. This CDR3 spans 19 amino acids. J was trimmed by 0 bases and V by 4 bases; bases with no gene match: 12. The V gene's germline CDR1 is SEHNR and CDR2 FQNEAQ (reference sequence). CDR3 nucleotide sequence: TGTGCCAGCAGCTCACCTGGGGGACAGCGAGTCTCTGGGGCCAACGTCCTGACTTTC. It translates to CASSSPGGQRVSGANVLTF.

The chain employs TRBV27 and TRBJ1-4; no firm D call. Trimming took off 3 bases at V and 3 bases at J, with 14 bases between the two ends. The CDR3 has 16 amino acids. Germline CDR1 reads MNHEY; CDR2 reads SMNVEV (reference sequence). The DNA of the CDR3 is TGTGCCAGCAGTTTGAATTCGGGCATTCCTAATGAAAAACTGTTTTTT. This gives the protein CASSLNSGIPNEKLFF.

The V call is TRBV5-8, the J call TRBJ1-5, with D perhaps matching TRBD1 (6 bases). From germline, CDR1 is SGHTS and CDR2 YDEGEE. V gave up 0 bases and J gave up 0 bases, with 13 bases separating them. CDR3 size: 17 residues. This CDR3 reads CASSLGRGTNSNQPQHF. CDR3 in DNA: TGTGCCAGCAGCTTGGGCAGGGGAACGAATAGCAATCAGCCCCAGCATTTT.

The rearrangement links TRBV5-1 to TRBJ2-7; 8 bases agree with TRBD1. V was pared by 2 bases and J by 5 bases, with 9 bases of the junction left unmatched. Germline CDR1 is SGHRS and CDR2 is YFSETQ. The length of the CDR3 is 15 residues. The CDR3 nucleotides read TGCGCCAGCAGCTTTCCTGGGCAGGGGGCCAACGAGCAGTACTTC. Protein product: CASSFPGQGANEQYF.

This CDR3 is CASSLREVPYNEQFF. In DNA form, the CDR3 reads TGCGCCAGCAGCTTGAGGGAGGTCCCCTACAATGAGCAGTTCTTC. The V gene is TRBV5-1, the J gene TRBJ2-1; a weak D match, TRBD2 (6 bases). Germline values: CDR1 SGHRS, CDR2 YFSETQ. The V end was cut by 1 base, the J end by 2 bases, with 10 bases between. The CDR3 extends over 15 amino acids.

The gene calls are TRBV2 and TRBJ2-2; TRBD1 aligns across 7 bases. The CDR3 contains 15 residues. The germline gives CDR1 SNHLY, CDR2 FYNNEI. The trim removed 6 bases at V and 0 bases at J, leaving 4 bases unmatched. As DNA, the CDR3 is TGTGCCAGCAGAACCGGGACAGCGAACACCGGGGAGCTGTTTTTT. It yields the protein CASRTGTANTGELFF. Combining the CDR3 with reference TRBV2 and TRBJ2-2 gives the whole variable domain EPEVTQTPSHQVTQMGQEVILRCVPISNHLYFYWYRQILGQKVEFLVSFYNNEISEKSEIFDDQFSVERPDGSNFTLKIRSTKLEDSAMYFCASRTGTANTGELFFGEGSRLTVL.

The chain is built from TRBV19 and TRBJ2-1, with 8 bases identical to TRBD1. V lost 5 bases, J lost 0 bases, and 3 bases stayed unmatched. The germline gives CDR1 LNHDA, CDR2 SQIVND (reference sequence). The CDR3 totals 15 residues. The CDR3 loop reads CASSPDRVSYNEQFF. In nucleotides, the CDR3 is TGTGCCAGTAGTCCGGACAGGGTCTCCTACAATGAGCAGTTCTTC.

This chain links TRBV5-1 with TRBJ2-5; 8 bases are shared with TRBD2. The CDR3 is made up of 15 amino acids. The V gene end was trimmed by 4 bases and the J gene end by 1 base; junction bases not matched to a gene: 6. The germline V gene encodes CDR1 SGHRS and CDR2 YFSETQ. The CDR3 nucleotides are TGCGCCAGCAGCGTCGTAGCGGGGACCCAAGAGACCCAGTACTTC. Translation gives CASSVVAGTQETQYF.

This rearrangement joins TRBV4-1 to TRBJ1-3; D not resolved. Trimming pared 1 base from V and 7 bases from J, leaving 8 bases between. CDR3 length equals 13 residues. Per germline, CDR1 MGHRA and CDR2 YSYEKL. CDR3 loop: CASSQGPRNTIYF. The CDR3 DNA sequence: TGCGCCAGCAGCCAAGGCCCCAGGAACACCATATATTTT.